This T cell receptor (beta chain) originates from a study of CD8 T cells in Susac syndrome. V was shortened by 8 bases and J by 1 base, with 14 bases between the two germline ends. From germline, CDR1 is GTSNPN and CDR2 SVGIG (reference sequence). The CDR3 extends over 13 amino acids. Peripheral blood CD8+ and CD4+ T cells were profiled by TCR beta sequencing. Negative magnetic isolation gave CD8+ and CD4+ cells; FACS enriched CD8+ TEMRA. Random hexamers were used to reverse transcribe about 0.5 to 1 ug of RNA. MiXCR, applied by TCRdb to the immunoSEQ multiplex PCR reads, yields one record per CDR3 protein. Of some 190,000 distinct CDR3 sequences listed, around 95% are singletons.

This clonotype was obtained from a human donor with multiple sclerosis. This chain joins TRBV30 and TRBJ1-1, with unresolved D. The sequenced sample was CD4+ T cells from PBMCs. CDR3 in amino acids: CAGRRTTNTEAFF. DNA for the CDR3: TGTGCCGGGCGTCGGACCACGAACACTGAAGCTTTCTTT. The variable domain in full, with the rest retrieved from reference TRBV30 and TRBJ1-1, is SQTIHQWPATLVQPVGSPLSLECTVEGTSNPNLYWYRQAAGRGLQLLFYSVGIGQISSEVPQNLSASRPQDRQFILSSKKLLLSDSGFYLCAGRRTTNTEAFFGQGTRLTVV.